This TCR beta chain was sequenced in a study of beta chain features in type 1 diabetes. General study findings and limits: The cDNA sequencing approach could over-represent high-TCR-expressing cells. Type 1 diabetes patients showed a moderate but significant shortening of TCRB CDR3s in all four CD4+ subsets. Fewer insertions but more deletions were seen at VDJ junctions in type 1 diabetes patients.

The germline V gene encodes CDR1 GTSNPN and CDR2 SVGIG (reference sequence). This CDR3 spans 13 amino acids. Trimming took 2 bases from V and 4 from J; bases not matched to a gene: 1. Every bit of the isolated RNA underwent reverse transcription, so sequencing read expressed TCRB transcripts. There were approximately 3.5 million reads on average in the naive, central memory and regulatory T cell samples. Repertoires were generated with immunoSEQ multiplex PCR, while TCRdb's copy carries only in-frame clones and drops some. The data hold 95,000 to 150,000 clones, with 16% observed a single time. A remark on this clone: What it recognizes is unknown.

The single heparinised draw taken from each donor contained roughly 110 mL of blood on average. Input material: central memory CD4+ T cells from blood. The chain has TRBV30 and TRBJ1-5; 8 bases fit TRBD1. This TCR derives from a man aged 25 to 40 with type 1 diabetes. The CDR3 loop is CAWSQGANQPQHF. CDR3 bases: TGTGCCTGGAGTCAGGGGGCTAATCAGCCCCAGCATTTT.